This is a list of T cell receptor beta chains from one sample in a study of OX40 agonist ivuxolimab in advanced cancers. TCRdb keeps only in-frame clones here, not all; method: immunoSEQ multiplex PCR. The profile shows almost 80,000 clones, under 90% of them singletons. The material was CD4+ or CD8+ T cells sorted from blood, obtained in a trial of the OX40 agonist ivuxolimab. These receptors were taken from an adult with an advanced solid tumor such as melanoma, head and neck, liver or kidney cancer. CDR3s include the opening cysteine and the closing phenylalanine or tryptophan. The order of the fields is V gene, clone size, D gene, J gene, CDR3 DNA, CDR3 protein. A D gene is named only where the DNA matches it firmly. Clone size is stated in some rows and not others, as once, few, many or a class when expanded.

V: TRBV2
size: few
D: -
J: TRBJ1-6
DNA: TGTGCCAGCAGCTTGGAGGGGGGTGCGCGGCTAAATTCACCCCTCCACTTT
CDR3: CASSLEGGARLNSPLHF

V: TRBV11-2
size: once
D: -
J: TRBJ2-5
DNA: TGTGCCAGCAAACTAGGCCTCCAAGAGACCCAGTACTTC
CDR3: CASKLGLQETQYF

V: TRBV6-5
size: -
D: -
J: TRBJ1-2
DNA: TGTGCCAGCAGTCCCCGGGGCAGTTATGGCTACACCTTC
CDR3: CASSPRGSYGYTF

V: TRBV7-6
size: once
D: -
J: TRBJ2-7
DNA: TGTGCCAGCAGCTTAGTCTCTGGGGGCGGTGGTAACGAGCAGTACTTC
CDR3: CASSLVSGGGGNEQYF

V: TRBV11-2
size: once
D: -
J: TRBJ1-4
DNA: TGTGCCAGCAGCATGGACCAGTGGGGAACAGAAAAACTGTTTTTT
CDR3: CASSMDQWGTEKLFF

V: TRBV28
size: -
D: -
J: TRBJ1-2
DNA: TGTGCCAGCACCCGGGCTGAGTATGGCTACACCTTC
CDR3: CASTRAEYGYTF

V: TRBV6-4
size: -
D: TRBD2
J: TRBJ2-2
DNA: TGTGCCAGCAGGGGACTAGCGGGAACCGGGGAGCTGTTTTTT
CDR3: CASRGLAGTGELFF

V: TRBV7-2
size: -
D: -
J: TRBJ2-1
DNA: TGTGCCAGCAGCTTATTGGATGAGCAGTTCTTC
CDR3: CASSLLDEQFF

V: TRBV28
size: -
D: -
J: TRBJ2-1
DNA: TGTGCCAGCAGCCCTGGGCCGAGCTCCTACAATGAGCAGTTCTTC
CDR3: CASSPGPSSYNEQFF

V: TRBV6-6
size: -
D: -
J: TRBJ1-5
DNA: TGTGCCAGCAGTTTCGACAGAGATCAGCCCCAGCATTTT
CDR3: CASSFDRDQPQHF

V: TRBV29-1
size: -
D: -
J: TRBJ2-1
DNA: TGCAGCGTTCCTCGGAGAAACTCCTACAATGAGCAGTTCTTC
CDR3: CSVPRRNSYNEQFF

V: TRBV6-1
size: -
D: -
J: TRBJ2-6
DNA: TGTGCCAGCAGTGGACGGAGCTCTGGGGCCAACGTCCTGACTTTC
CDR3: CASSGRSSGANVLTF

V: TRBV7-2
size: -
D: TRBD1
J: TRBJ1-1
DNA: TGTGCCAGCAGGAGGACAGGGTGGGACACTGAAGCTTTCTTT
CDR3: CASRRTGWDTEAFF

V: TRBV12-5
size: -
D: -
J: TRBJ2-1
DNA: TGTGCTAGTGCCCTTGAGGACGAGCAGTTCTTC
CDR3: CASALEDEQFF

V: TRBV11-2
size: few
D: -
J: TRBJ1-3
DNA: TGTGCCAGCAGCTTAGCCTCGCGAAACACCATATATTTT
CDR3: CASSLASRNTIYF

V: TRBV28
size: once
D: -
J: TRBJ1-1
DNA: TGTGCCAGCACCCGGACAGTCGGTGAAGCTTTCTTT
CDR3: CASTRTVGEAFF

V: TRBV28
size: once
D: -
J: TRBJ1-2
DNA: TGTGCCAGCAGTGGGGCCAATGCGGCGGGCTACACCTTC
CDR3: CASSGANAAGYTF

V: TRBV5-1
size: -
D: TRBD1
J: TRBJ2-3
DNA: TGCGCCAGCAGCTTGGATCCCCCGGGACAGCTAGCTAGCACAGATACGCAGTATTTT
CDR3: CASSLDPPGQLASTDTQYF

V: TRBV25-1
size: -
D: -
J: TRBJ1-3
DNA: TGTGCCAGCGCGCCGTCAATCTCTGGAAACACCATATATTTT
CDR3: CASAPSISGNTIYF

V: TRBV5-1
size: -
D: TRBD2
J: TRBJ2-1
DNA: TGCGCCAGCAGTGTGTTAGCGGGGGTAGATTACAATGAGCAGTTCTTC
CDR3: CASSVLAGVDYNEQFF

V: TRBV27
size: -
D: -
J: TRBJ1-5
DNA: TGTGCCAGCAGTTTGATGGGGGGCGCGGGGTCCAATCAGCCCCAGCATTTT
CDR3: CASSLMGGAGSNQPQHF

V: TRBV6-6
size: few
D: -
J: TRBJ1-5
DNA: TGTGCCAGCAGTTACGGACAGCTGTACAATCAGCCCCAGCATTTT
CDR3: CASSYGQLYNQPQHF

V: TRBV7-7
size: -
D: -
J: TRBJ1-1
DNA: TGTGCCAGGGAGGGGGATGGCACTGAAGCTTTCTTT
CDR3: CAREGDGTEAFF

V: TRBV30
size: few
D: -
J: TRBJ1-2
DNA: TGTGCCTGGAGTCGGGGGGCCTATGGCTACACCTTC
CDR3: CAWSRGAYGYTF

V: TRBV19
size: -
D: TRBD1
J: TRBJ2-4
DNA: TGTGCCAGCCGGTCTACAGGGGTAAACATTCAGTACTTC
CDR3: CASRSTGVNIQYF

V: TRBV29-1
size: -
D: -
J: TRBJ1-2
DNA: TGCAGCGTTGAACCCCGGGACGGCAACTATGGCTACACCTTC
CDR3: CSVEPRDGNYGYTF

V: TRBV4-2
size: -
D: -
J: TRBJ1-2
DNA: TGTGCCAGCAGTGAAGGACAAGTCTATGGCTACACCTTC
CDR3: CASSEGQVYGYTF

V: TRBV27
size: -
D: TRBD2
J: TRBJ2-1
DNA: TGTGCCAGCAGTTTAGAGGGCGGGAGACTGGGTGAGCAGTTCTTC
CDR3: CASSLEGGRLGEQFF

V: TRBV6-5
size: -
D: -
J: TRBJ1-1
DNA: TGTGCCAGCAGTTCCCTGGGCACTGAAGCTTTCTTT
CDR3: CASSSLGTEAFF

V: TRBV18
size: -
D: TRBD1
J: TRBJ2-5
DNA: TGTGCCAGCTCTGTTGGGACAGGGGGCCAAGAGACCCAGTACTTC
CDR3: CASSVGTGGQETQYF

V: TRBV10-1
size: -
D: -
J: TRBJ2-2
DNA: TGCGCCAGCAGTGAACGCACCGGGGAGCTGTTTTTT
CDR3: CASSERTGELFF

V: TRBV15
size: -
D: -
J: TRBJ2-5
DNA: TGTGCCACCAGCAGAGCCATCGGTATCCAAGAGACCCAGTACTTC
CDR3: CATSRAIGIQETQYF

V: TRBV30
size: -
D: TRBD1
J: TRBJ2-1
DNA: TGTGCCTGGAGAGGGACAGGGGGCTTACAGCAGTTCTTC
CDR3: CAWRGTGGLQQFF

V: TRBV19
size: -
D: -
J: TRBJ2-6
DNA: TGTGCCAGTAGTACCGACAGGACTGGGGCCAACGTCCTGACTTTC
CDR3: CASSTDRTGANVLTF

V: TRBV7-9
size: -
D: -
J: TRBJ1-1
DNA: TGTGCCAGCAGCTTAGGACAGTACACTGAAGCTTTCTTT
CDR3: CASSLGQYTEAFF

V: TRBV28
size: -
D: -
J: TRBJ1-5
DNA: TGTGCCAGCAGTTCCACCCTAGGGCAGCCCCAGCATTTT
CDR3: CASSSTLGQPQHF

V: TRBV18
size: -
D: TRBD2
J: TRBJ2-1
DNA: TGTGCCAGCTCAACTCTAGCGGGGGCAACCTACAATGAGCAGTTCTTC
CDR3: CASSTLAGATYNEQFF